This TCR beta chain was obtained from a study of CD8+ T cells in alopecia areata. Turning to the study itself: Tofacitinib treatment spanned 6 to 18 months, with 6 months off drug afterward.

Extracted RNA was reverse transcribed into cDNA, the sequencing template. TCRdb's table, derived via immunoSEQ multiplex PCR, lists solely in-frame clones and lacks some. The sample has some 150,000 clones, 50% to 75% seen once. This clone was detected only once. What it binds is not known. Study conclusions and caveats: Clonality in lesional scalp, especially alopecia totalis/universalis, exceeded that of normal scalp.

CDR1 SNHLY and CDR2 FYNNEI come from the germline V gene. V was shortened by 7 bases and J by 10 bases, with 17 bases between the two germline ends. This CDR3 region has 14 residues. Specified treatment: oral pan-JAK inhibitor, 5-10 mg twice daily. Researchers took lesional scalp punch biopsies and peripheral blood from people who were alopecia areata patients. The receptor was derived from a human donor with alopecia areata. The source was CD4+ T cells sorted from blood, collected at approximately week 60, from a patient treated with tofacitinib. V gene TRBV2 combines with J gene TRBJ1-6; a possible D gene is TRBD1 (6 bases). CDR3 in DNA: TGTGCCAGCAACACAGGGAATAGTCGATCACCCCTCCACTTT. Translated: CASNTGNSRSPLHF.